This T cell receptor (beta chain) was obtained from a study of OX40 agonist ivuxolimab in advanced cancers. TCRdb's copy holds only in-frame clones and misses some; the assay was immunoSEQ multiplex PCR. Here the sample spans 95,000 to 110,000 clones, roughly 90% being singletons. This sequence originates from an adult with an advanced solid tumor such as melanoma, head and neck, liver or kidney cancer. The material was CD4+ or CD8+ T cells sorted from blood, obtained in a trial of the OX40 agonist ivuxolimab.

Written as DNA, the CDR3 is TGTGCCAGCAGCTTCGAAAGGCCTGGAAACACCATATATTTT. Encoded protein: CASSFERPGNTIYF. The genes are TRBV7-2 and TRBJ1-3; no clear D gene. The V gene's germline CDR1 is SGHTA and CDR2 FQGNSA. The CDR3 consists of 14 residues. V was pared by 3 bases and J by 2 bases, with 8 bases between.